This entry lists 25 T cell receptor beta chains sequenced from one sample in a study of PD-L1 blockade in urothelial cancer. Data came from immunoSEQ multiplex PCR; TCRdb stores just in-frame clones and leaves some out. The sample lists about 43,000 clones; 83% were seen once. Sample time point: peripheral blood 6 weeks after treatment start. The source material was PBMCs, sampled around atezolizumab (anti-PD-L1) treatment. These receptors originate from a man aged 55-75 years with urothelial cancer.

The chain carries TRBV10-3 and TRBJ2-7, with 13 bases fitting TRBD2. This CDR3 spans 14 amino acids. V lost 4 bases to trimming and J lost 4 bases; unmatched junction nucleotides: 1. Germline V CDR1 and CDR2: ENHRY, SYGVKD. CDR3 in DNA: TGTGCCATCAGTGGGACTAGCGGGGGTTACGAGCAGTACTTC. This codes for CAISGTSGGYEQYF.

This clone occurred a few times. The J gene is TRBJ1-1, the V gene TRBV4-1, with D unresolved. Germline V gene lookup returns CDR1 MGHRA and CDR2 YSYEKL. V shed 1 base and J shed 3 bases, with 12 bases lying between them. The CDR3 is 15 residues long. The CDR3 DNA follows: TGCGCCAGCAGCCAAGTAGGACCGAGGGACACTGAAGCTTTCTTT. Encoded protein: CASSQVGPRDTEAFF.

V is TRBV29-1 and J is TRBJ1-1; no clear D gene. This CDR3 comprises 12 residues. Between the trimmed V and J ends, which lost 7 bases and 4 bases, there was a span of 13 bases. CDR1 is SQVTM, CDR2 ANQGSEA, per germline. The CDR3 loop reads CSARLGATEAFF. The CDR3 region has the DNA TGCAGCGCCAGACTCGGAGCCACTGAAGCTTTCTTT.

The V gene is TRBV2, the J gene TRBJ2-5, with D unresolved. There are 12 residues in the CDR3. The V gene lost 7 bases and the J gene lost 5 bases, with 11 bases spanning the gap. Germline V CDR1 and CDR2: SNHLY, FYNNEI. Here the CDR3 DNA reads TGTGCCAGCACGATACTGCGGGAGACCCAGTACTTC. The encoded protein is CASTILRETQYF.

V and J are TRBV5-6 and TRBJ2-3; 7 bases fit TRBD2. This CDR3 contains 15 residues. The junction had 9 bases not matched to a gene; V was cut back by 4 bases and J by 4 bases. From germline, CDR1 is SGHDT and CDR2 YYEEEE. CDR3 DNA sequence: TGTGCCAGCAGCCCGGAGGCTAGCGGAGCAGATACGCAGTATTTT. Amino acid sequence: CASSPEASGADTQYF.

J is TRBJ2-5 and V is TRBV4-1, with TRBD2 matching over 9 bases. J was trimmed by 2 bases and V by 0 bases; bases with no gene match: 4. The CDR3 has 16 residues. Germline values: CDR1 MGHRA, CDR2 YSYEKL. The CDR3 region has the DNA TGCGCCAGCAGCCAAGAAGGACTAGCGAGGCAAGAGACCCAGTACTTC. It translates to CASSQEGLARQETQYF.

In regard to this clone: At one end the junction does not follow the germline gene, possibly because of a read error. The sample holds other DNA sequences that translate to the same CDR3. The chain has TRBV6-8 and TRBJ2-7; TRBD1 matches 8 bases. The CDR3 spans 13 residues. The germline V gene encodes CDR1 MNHGY and CDR2 SAAAGT. The CDR3 nucleotides are TGTGCTAGCAGTCAGGGGGCGGCATACGAGCAGTACTTC. It is translated as CASSQGAAYEQYF.

The chain is built from TRBV5-4 and TRBJ1-1, with D possibly matching TRBD1 (6 bases). The V gene's germline CDR1 is SGHNT and CDR2 YYREEE (reference sequence). This CDR3 is built from 17 residues. V lost 0 bases, J lost 0 bases, and 15 bases lay in between. CDR3 sequence (DNA): TGTGCCAGCAGCTTGGCCCAGGTGGGGGCCATGAACACTGAAGCTTTCTTT. This encodes CASSLAQVGAMNTEAFF.

The rearrangement uses TRBV5-1 and TRBJ2-1; D perhaps matches TRBD1 (6 bases). Trimming removed 0 bases from V and 5 bases from J, with 12 bases in between. The CDR3 totals 15 residues. Germline CDR1 is SGHRS and CDR2 is YFSETQ. The CDR3 nucleotides are TGCGCCAGCAGCTTGGAGGCAGGGGTACACAATGAGCAGTTCTTC. Translation: CASSLEAGVHNEQFF.

This chain joins TRBV4-1 and TRBJ1-5; TRBD1 aligns across 8 bases. Trimming took 3 bases from V and 4 from J; bases not matched to a gene: 8. Germline CDR1 MGHRA, CDR2 YSYEKL. The CDR3 covers 16 residues. CDR3 coding DNA: TGCGCCAGCAGCCAGGTCGGACAGGGCCAAAATCAGCCCCAGCATTTT. Translation: CASSQVGQGQNQPQHF.

This clone was seen once. The chain couples TRBV27 to TRBJ1-2; possibly TRBD1 for D (5 bases). The V gene lost 5 bases and the J gene lost 4 bases, with 17 bases spanning the gap. CDR1 is MNHEY, CDR2 SMNVEV, per germline (reference sequence). CDR3 length: 15 residues. DNA for the CDR3: TGTGCCAGCAGTCCGTCTGACAGCCTATCCTATGGCTACACCTTC. It encodes CASSPSDSLSYGYTF.

The rearrangement uses TRBV7-9 and TRBJ2-5; possible D gene TRBD2, 5 bases. CDR1 and CDR2 from the germline V gene are SEHNR and FQNEAQ (reference sequence). The CDR3 has 13 amino acids. The germline V and J ends were trimmed by 4 bases and 7 bases, with 13 bases remaining between them. The CDR3: CASSSGIVGTQYF. The CDR3 nucleotides are TGTGCCAGCAGCTCGGGAATAGTAGGGACCCAGTACTTC.

This chain joins TRBV15 and TRBJ1-1, with D tentatively TRBD1 (5 bases). The CDR3 consists of 14 residues. The V and J ends lost 1 base and 4 bases respectively, with 10 bases between them. Per germline, CDR1 LNHNV and CDR2 YYDKDF (reference sequence). Here the CDR3 DNA reads TGTGCCACCAGCAGAGGTGACAGTGGCACTGAAGCTTTCTTT. Its protein product is CATSRGDSGTEAFF.

CDR3 amino acids: CASSLGPSGGAVEQFF. The CDR3 DNA reads as TGCGCCAGCAGCTTAGGTCCTAGCGGGGGGGCTGTTGAGCAGTTCTTC. The chain is built from TRBV5-1 and TRBJ2-1, with 12 bases identical to TRBD2. CDR1 is SGHRS, CDR2 YFSETQ, per germline. Trimming removed 2 bases from V and 9 bases from J; junction bases left unmatched: 9. This CDR3 spans 16 amino acids.

The chain combines TRBV6-4 with TRBJ2-3; 10 bases fit TRBD1. The CDR3 has 18 residues. J was trimmed by 0 bases and V by 5 bases; bases with no gene match: 11. CDR1 and CDR2 from the germline V gene are MRHNA and SNTAGT. The CDR3 sequence: CASSPRPGQGPSTDTQYF. The CDR3 region has the DNA TGTGCCAGCAGTCCCAGACCGGGACAGGGGCCGAGCACAGATACGCAGTATTTT.

The chain recombines TRBV28 with TRBJ2-7; 7 nucleotides agree with TRBD1. The CDR3 is 13 amino acids. J was trimmed by 0 bases and V by 6 bases; bases with no gene match: 2. Germline-derived CDR1 and CDR2 are MDHEN and SYDVKM. CDR3 amino acids: CASSWDSSYEQYF. For the CDR3, the DNA is TGTGCCAGCAGCTGGGACAGCTCCTACGAGCAGTACTTC.

The chain is built from TRBV6-5 and TRBJ2-1; maybe TRBD1 (6 bases). Trimming shortened V by 0 bases and J by 6 bases, and 9 bases separated the two germline ends. The CDR3 has 14 residues. Looked up from germline, CDR1 is MNHEY and CDR2 is SVGAGI. CDR3 sequence: CASSYSSRGNEQFF. CDR3 DNA sequence: TGTGCCAGCAGTTACTCATCCAGGGGCAATGAGCAGTTCTTC.

The chain joins TRBV5-3 to TRBJ1-5, with unresolved D. TRBV5-3 is marked as an open reading frame, function uncertain. The V end was cut by 4 bases, the J end by 3 bases, with 20 bases between. This CDR3 is built from 17 residues. The CDR3, as DNA: TGTGCCAGAAGCCCACGAGGGAATAAGGGTTACAATCAGCCCCAGCATTTT. It is translated as CARSPRGNKGYNQPQHF.

The chain combines TRBV5-6 with TRBJ1-2; 8 bases agree with TRBD1. The ends lost 4 bases at V and 6 bases at J; junction bases unmatched: 8. Germline values: CDR1 SGHDT, CDR2 YYEEEE. CDR3 length: 14 amino acids. CDR3 amino acids: CASSPAGRGHGYTF. In nucleotides, the CDR3 is TGTGCCAGCAGCCCGGCGGGCAGGGGGCATGGCTACACCTTC.

In its sample, this clone was seen once. V gene TRBV28 combines with J gene TRBJ2-7; D unclear. CDR3 length equals 13 residues. The V gene's germline CDR1 is MDHEN and CDR2 SYDVKM. Trimming cost V 6 bases and J 0 bases, with 9 bases left between them. This chain's CDR3 is CASSPVPSYEQYF. The CDR3 DNA follows: TGTGCCAGCAGCCCAGTCCCCTCCTACGAGCAGTACTTC.

The J gene is TRBJ1-4, the V gene TRBV5-4; D is unclear. CDR1 is SGHNT, CDR2 YYREEE, per germline (reference sequence). V lost 4 bases and J lost 3, with 16 bases in between. The CDR3 is made up of 16 amino acids. The CDR3 spells CASSPGFADANEKLFF. CDR3 nucleotide sequence: TGTGCCAGCAGCCCCGGGTTTGCGGATGCTAATGAAAAACTGTTTTTT.

The chain employs TRBV28 and TRBJ2-5; weak D call: TRBD2 (6 bases). CDR1 and CDR2 from the germline V gene are MDHEN and SYDVKM. This CDR3 is built from 14 residues. With 2 bases removed from V and 5 bases from J, the gap between germline ends came to 12 bases. CDR3 sequence reads: CASSLGGAGETQYF. In DNA form, the CDR3 reads TGTGCCAGCAGTTTAGGAGGGGCTGGGGAGACCCAGTACTTC.

The chain links TRBV7-2 to TRBJ1-4; 8 nucleotides match TRBD1. Germline assignment: CDR1 SGHTA and CDR2 FQGNSA. The CDR3 totals 17 residues. V lost 4 bases to trimming and J lost 3 bases; unmatched junction nucleotides: 10. CDR3 bases: TGTGCCAGCAGCTGGCTAGGGACAGGCGGGGCTAATGAAAAACTGTTTTTT. Protein sequence: CASSWLGTGGANEKLFF.

The gene calls are TRBV5-1 and TRBJ2-1, with D possibly TRBD1 on 6 matching bases. The CDR3 is 14 amino acids. The germline V gene encodes CDR1 SGHRS and CDR2 YFSETQ. The V end lost 4 bases, the J end lost 5 bases, and 13 bases lay between the germline ends. The CDR3 sequence is CASSLQGTDNEQFF. The CDR3 DNA sequence: TGCGCCAGCAGCCTTCAGGGGACGGACAATGAGCAGTTCTTC. The full variable domain, its missing parts supplied by reference TRBV5-1 and TRBJ2-1, is KAGVTQTPRYLIKTRGQQVTLSCSPISGHRSVSWYQQTPGQGLQFLFEYFSETQRNKGNFPGRFSGRQFSNSRSEMNVSTLELGDSALYLCASSLQGTDNEQFFGPGTRLTVL.

This chain connects TRBV5-6 to TRBJ1-1; TRBD1 aligns across 9 bases. Trimming cost V 4 bases and J 7 bases; bases outside gene matches: 8. CDR3 length: 14 residues. The V gene's germline CDR1 is SGHDT and CDR2 YYEEEE. CDR3 residues: CASSTGTGIGEAFF. The CDR3 nucleotides are TGTGCCAGCAGCACCGGGACAGGGATCGGTGAAGCTTTCTTT.